This TCR beta chain stems from a study of T cell repertoires in cytomegalovirus infection. Study details: Epitope selection comprised recently identified HLA-C-restricted CMV epitopes and well-studied HLA-B-restricted CMV epitopes.

On this clonotype: Its target is not known.

TCRdb analysed the reads with MiXCR anew, one entry per CDR3 protein. The table shows 640,000 or so distinct CDR3 sequences, with around a third occurring only once. CDR1 is SGHAT, CDR2 FQNNGV, per germline. The CDR3 has 14 residues. Trimming took off 4 bases at V and 2 bases at J, with 9 bases between the two ends. This specimen was cultured PBMCs, taken from culture after CMV antigen stimulation. This TCR was sampled from a human donor in good health (CMV status not recorded). Some clones in this sample may be carry-over from other donors' samples. This chain connects TRBV11-2 to TRBJ2-1, with D possibly TRBD2 on 6 matching bases. The CDR3 bases are TGTGCCAGCAGCTGGGGCGGGACCTACAATGAGCAGTTCTTC. Encoded protein: CASSWGGTYNEQFF.